This T cell receptor beta chain was captured by sequencing in a study of cytotoxic CD8 clonotypes in ibrutinib-treated CLL. Study at large: Mean per-sample yields comprised about 280,000 productive templates and tens of thousands of productive rearrangements.

The study, taken as a whole, reports: Researchers report that baseline clonality outpaced age-matched healthy donors and tracked circulating CD8+ T-cell counts.

The CDR3 loop spans 13 amino acids. Trimming shortened V by 8 bases and J by 5 bases, and 16 bases separated the two germline ends. Germline values: CDR1 SGHVS, CDR2 FNYEAQ. About this clone itself: Its antigen is still unknown.

Generated by immunoSEQ multiplex PCR, the TCRdb table keeps only in-frame clones and is missing some. Of approximately 40,000 clones detected, 60% to 75% appear once; the ten largest clones hold roughly 9.1%. This receptor was taken from a human donor with chronic lymphocytic leukemia. The sequencing here drew on PBMCs, taken at disease progression, from a patient treated with ibrutinib. The gene calls are TRBV7-6 and TRBJ2-7; D remains ambiguous. The CDR3 reads CASAVQVLNEQYF. CDR3 DNA sequence: TGTGCCAGCGCCGTCCAGGTTTTGAACGAGCAGTACTTC.